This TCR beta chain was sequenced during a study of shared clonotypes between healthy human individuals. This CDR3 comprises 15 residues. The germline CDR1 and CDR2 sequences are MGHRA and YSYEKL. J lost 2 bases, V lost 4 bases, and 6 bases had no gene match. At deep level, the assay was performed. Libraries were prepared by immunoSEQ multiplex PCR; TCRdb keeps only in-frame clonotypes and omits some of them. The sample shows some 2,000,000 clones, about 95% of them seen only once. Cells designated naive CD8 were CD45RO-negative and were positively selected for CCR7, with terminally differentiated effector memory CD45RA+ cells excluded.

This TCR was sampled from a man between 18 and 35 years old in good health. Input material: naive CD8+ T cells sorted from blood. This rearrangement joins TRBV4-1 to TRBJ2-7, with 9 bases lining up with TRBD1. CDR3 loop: CASSPMGQGTYEQYF. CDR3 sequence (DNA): TGCGCCAGCAGCCCAATGGGACAGGGAACCTACGAGCAGTACTTC.